Below are 9 T cell receptor beta chains sequenced from a single sample in a study of blood T cell repertoires in COVID-19. Data came from immunoSEQ multiplex PCR; TCRdb stores just in-frame clones and leaves some out. The data hold about 140,000 clones, with roughly 84% observed a single time. Sequencing was done on a sample of peripheral blood. The receptors were sampled from a man aged 30 to 39 with COVID-19, enrolled during active disease.

The J gene is TRBJ2-1, the V gene TRBV9; a possible D gene is TRBD2 (6 bases). The CDR3 covers 18 residues. The germline V and J ends were trimmed by 1 base and 8 bases, with 25 bases remaining between them. Germline loops: CDR1 SGDLS, CDR2 YYNGEE. The CDR3 here is CASSVRMTSGLTQHEQFF. The DNA for the CDR3 is TGTGCCAGCAGCGTACGAATGACATCGGGACTGACGCAGCATGAGCAGTTCTTC.

This chain uses TRBV6-1 with TRBJ1-1, with 8 bases fitting TRBD1. This CDR3 is built from 14 residues. V gave up 3 bases and J gave up 6 bases; unmatched junction bases: 6. Germline-derived CDR1 and CDR2 are MNHNS and SASEGT. CDR3 in DNA: TGTGCCAGCAGTGAGCAGGGGGCGGACTCTGAAGCTTTCTTT. Its protein is CASSEQGADSEAFF.

J is TRBJ2-2 and V is TRBV11-3, with D possibly matching TRBD2 (6 bases). This CDR3 region has 16 residues. With 4 bases removed from V and 5 bases from J, the gap between germline ends came to 17 bases. Germline V gene sequence: CDR1 SGHNT, CDR2 YENEEA. The CDR3 sequence: CASSSGGGALTGELFF. Here the CDR3 DNA reads TGTGCCAGCAGCTCTGGCGGAGGGGCGCTTACCGGGGAGCTGTTTTTT.

The chain has TRBV11-2 and TRBJ2-3, with 7 bases identical to TRBD1. The junction had 11 bases not matched to a gene; V was cut back by 6 bases and J by 2 bases. The V gene's germline CDR1 is SGHAT and CDR2 FQNNGV. CDR3 length equals 16 residues. CDR3 region: CASSLLQGTSTDTQYF. Written as DNA, the CDR3 is TGTGCCAGCAGTCTCTTACAGGGGACATCCACAGATACGCAGTATTTT.

This chain uses TRBV11-2 with TRBJ1-1; 8 bases line up with TRBD1. The CDR3 is made up of 15 amino acids. Per the germline V gene, CDR1 is SGHAT and CDR2 is FQNNGV. J was trimmed by 5 bases and V by 4 bases; bases with no gene match: 9. The CDR3 sequence is CASSSQGALRTEAFF. CDR3 nucleotides: TGTGCCAGCAGCTCCCAGGGGGCCCTGAGGACTGAAGCTTTCTTT.

The V and J genes are TRBV24-1 and TRBJ2-5, with D perhaps TRBD1 (8 bases). CDR1 is KGHDR, CDR2 SFDVKD, per germline. V lost 4 bases and J lost 5, with 19 bases in between. The CDR3 totals 16 residues. CDR3 nucleotide sequence: TGTGCCACCAGTGACCAGGGACAGGTGGGGGGGGAGACCCAGTACTTC. Protein sequence: CATSDQGQVGGETQYF.

The V and J genes are TRBV6-5 and TRBJ1-1; no clear D gene. The CDR3 is 11 amino acids. Germline values: CDR1 MNHEY, CDR2 SVGAGI. V was cut by 6 bases and J by 4 bases, with 6 bases left in between. The CDR3 loop reads CASRHSTEAFF. The CDR3 DNA sequence: TGTGCCAGCAGGCATAGCACTGAAGCTTTCTTT.

The chain is built from TRBV28 and TRBJ1-6; 11 positions match TRBD1. The CDR3 runs to 14 residues. V was pared by 8 bases and J by 10 bases, with 7 bases of the junction left unmatched. Germline assignment: CDR1 MDHEN and CDR2 SYDVKM. The CDR3 bases are TGTGCCAGCTTCGGGGGACAGGGGGAATCACCCCTCCACTTT. This gives the protein CASFGGQGESPLHF.

The genes are TRBV5-4 and TRBJ2-3, with D possibly TRBD1 on 5 matching bases. The germline gives CDR1 SGHNT, CDR2 YYREEE (reference sequence). The CDR3 covers 15 residues. Trimming stripped 5 bases from V and 3 bases from J, with 16 bases between. The CDR3, as DNA: TGTGCCAGCAGATCCCAGGGTCTCGTTACAGATACGCAGTATTTT. This gives the protein CASRSQGLVTDTQYF.